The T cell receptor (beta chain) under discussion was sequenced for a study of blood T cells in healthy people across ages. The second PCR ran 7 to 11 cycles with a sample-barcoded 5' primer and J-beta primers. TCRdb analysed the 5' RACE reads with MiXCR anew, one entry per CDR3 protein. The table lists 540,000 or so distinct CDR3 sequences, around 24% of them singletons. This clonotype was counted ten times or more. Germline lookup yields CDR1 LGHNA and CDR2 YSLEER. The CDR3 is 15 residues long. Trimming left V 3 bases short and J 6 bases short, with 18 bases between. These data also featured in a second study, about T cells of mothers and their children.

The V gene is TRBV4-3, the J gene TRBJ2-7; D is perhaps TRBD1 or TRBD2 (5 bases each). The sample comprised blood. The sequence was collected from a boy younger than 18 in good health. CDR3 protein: CASSQATGPSGEQYF. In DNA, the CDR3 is TGCGCCAGCAGCCAGGCAACGGGACCCTCGGGCGAGCAGTACTTC.